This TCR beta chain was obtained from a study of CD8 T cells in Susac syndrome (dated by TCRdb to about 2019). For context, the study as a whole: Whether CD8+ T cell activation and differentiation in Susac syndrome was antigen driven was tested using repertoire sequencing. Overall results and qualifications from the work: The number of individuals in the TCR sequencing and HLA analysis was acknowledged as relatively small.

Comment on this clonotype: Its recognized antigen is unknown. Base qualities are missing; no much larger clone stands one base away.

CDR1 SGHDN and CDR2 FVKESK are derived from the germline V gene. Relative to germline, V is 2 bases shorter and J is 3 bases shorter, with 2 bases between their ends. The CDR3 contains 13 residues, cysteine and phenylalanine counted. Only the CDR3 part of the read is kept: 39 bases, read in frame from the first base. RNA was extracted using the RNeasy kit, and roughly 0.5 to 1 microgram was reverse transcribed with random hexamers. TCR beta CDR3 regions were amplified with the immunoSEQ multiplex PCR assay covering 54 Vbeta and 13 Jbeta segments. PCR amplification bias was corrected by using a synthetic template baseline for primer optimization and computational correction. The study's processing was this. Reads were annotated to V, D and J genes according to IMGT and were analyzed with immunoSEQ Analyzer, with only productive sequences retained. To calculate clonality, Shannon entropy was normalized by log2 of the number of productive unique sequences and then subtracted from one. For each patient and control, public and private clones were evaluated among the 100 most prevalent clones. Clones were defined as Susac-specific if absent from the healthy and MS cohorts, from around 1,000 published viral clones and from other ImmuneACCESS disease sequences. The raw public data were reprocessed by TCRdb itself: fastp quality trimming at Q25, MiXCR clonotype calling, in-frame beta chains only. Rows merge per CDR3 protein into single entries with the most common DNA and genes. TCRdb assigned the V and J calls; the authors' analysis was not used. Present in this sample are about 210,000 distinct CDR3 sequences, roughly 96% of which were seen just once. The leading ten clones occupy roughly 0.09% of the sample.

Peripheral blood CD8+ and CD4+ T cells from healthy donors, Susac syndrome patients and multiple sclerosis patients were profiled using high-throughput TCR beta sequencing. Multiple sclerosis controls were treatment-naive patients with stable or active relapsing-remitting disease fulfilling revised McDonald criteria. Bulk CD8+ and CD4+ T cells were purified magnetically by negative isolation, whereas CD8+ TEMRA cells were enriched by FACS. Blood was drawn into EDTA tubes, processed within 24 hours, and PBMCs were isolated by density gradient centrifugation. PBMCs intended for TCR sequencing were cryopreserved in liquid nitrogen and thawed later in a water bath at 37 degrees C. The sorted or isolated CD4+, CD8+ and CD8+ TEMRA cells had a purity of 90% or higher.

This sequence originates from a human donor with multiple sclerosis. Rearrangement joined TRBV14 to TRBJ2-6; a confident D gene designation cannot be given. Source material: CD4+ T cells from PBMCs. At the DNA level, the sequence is TGTGCCAGCAGCCAATTTGGGGCCAACGTCCTGACTTTC. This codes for CASSQFGANVLTF.